The rows below give T cell receptor beta chains drawn from one sample of a study of cytotoxic CD8 clonotypes in ibrutinib-treated CLL. Profiled with immunoSEQ multiplex PCR; TCRdb holds only in-frame clones, not every one. The top ten clones hold about an eighth of a sample with more than 150,000 clones, around 72% of them seen once. Sequenced here: PBMCs, sampled after 24 months of ibrutinib treatment. The receptors stem from a human donor with chronic lymphocytic leukemia. Both conserved end residues are part of each CDR3. Each record gives: clone size, V gene, D gene, J gene, CDR3 DNA, CDR3 protein. A D gene is named only where the DNA matches it firmly. The size of a clone is reported for some rows only, either as once, few or many, or as a class for expanded clones.

clone_size: .; v_call: TRBV6-4; d_call: .; j_call: TRBJ1-6; cdr3_nt: TGTGCCAGCAGTGACAGGGGATCTCTCTCACCCCTCCACTTT; cdr3_aa: CASSDRGSLSPLHF
clone_size: few; v_call: TRBV27; d_call: TRBD1; j_call: TRBJ1-2; cdr3_nt: TGTGCCAGCAGACGGACAGGGGGCGCGGATCGCGGCTACACCTTC; cdr3_aa: CASRRTGGADRGYTF
clone_size: few; v_call: TRBV27; d_call: .; j_call: TRBJ2-7; cdr3_nt: TGTGCCAGCAGAACAGGGTCGAGGGAGCAGTACTTC; cdr3_aa: CASRTGSREQYF
clone_size: .; v_call: TRBV10-3; d_call: TRBD2; j_call: TRBJ2-2; cdr3_nt: TGTGCCATCTCTCAAGCGGGGATCACCGGGGAGCTGTTTTTT; cdr3_aa: CAISQAGITGELFF
clone_size: .; v_call: TRBV6-6; d_call: TRBD2; j_call: TRBJ2-7; cdr3_nt: TGTGCCAGCAGTTACCCTCACGGGACTAGCGGGTACGAGCAGTACTTC; cdr3_aa: CASSYPHGTSGYEQYF
clone_size: .; v_call: TRBV9; d_call: .; j_call: TRBJ2-7; cdr3_nt: TGTGCCAGCAGCGTAGGTAGCTATGTAGGGTCAGCGTTTTACGAGCAGTACTTC; cdr3_aa: CASSVGSYVGSAFYEQYF
clone_size: .; v_call: TRBV9; d_call: TRBD1; j_call: TRBJ2-3; cdr3_nt: TGTGCCAGCAGCCCACGGACAGGGATGGGCACAGATACGCAGTATTTT; cdr3_aa: CASSPRTGMGTDTQYF
clone_size: .; v_call: TRBV9; d_call: .; j_call: TRBJ2-7; cdr3_nt: TGTGCCAGCAGCGTAGGGTGGGGGATTTCAGCCTACGAGCAGTACTTC; cdr3_aa: CASSVGWGISAYEQYF
clone_size: once; v_call: TRBV7-2; d_call: TRBD1; j_call: TRBJ2-5; cdr3_nt: TGTGCCAGCAGCTTAACAGGGGCTACCCAAGAGACCCAGTACTTC; cdr3_aa: CASSLTGATQETQYF
clone_size: .; v_call: TRBV25-1; d_call: .; j_call: TRBJ1-2; cdr3_nt: TGTGCCAGCAGCTCAGGGTTTGGGTCCTATGGCTACACCTTC; cdr3_aa: CASSSGFGSYGYTF
clone_size: .; v_call: TRBV30; d_call: .; j_call: TRBJ1-1; cdr3_nt: TGTGCCTGGGGGAGCGGGGGGGTAGTGAACACTGAAGCTTTCTTT; cdr3_aa: CAWGSGGVVNTEAFF
clone_size: once; v_call: TRBV9; d_call: TRBD1; j_call: TRBJ1-2; cdr3_nt: TGTGCCAGCAGCAATGGCGCCCGACAGGGGGCGGATGGCTACACCTTC; cdr3_aa: CASSNGARQGADGYTF
clone_size: .; v_call: TRBV2; d_call: TRBD2; j_call: TRBJ2-3; cdr3_nt: TGTGCCACCTCGACTAGCGGGAGGTCGGATACGCAGTATTTT; cdr3_aa: CATSTSGRSDTQYF
clone_size: .; v_call: TRBV2; d_call: .; j_call: TRBJ2-1; cdr3_nt: TGTGCCAGCAGTGCCCGTCCCTACAATGAGCAGTTCTTC; cdr3_aa: CASSARPYNEQFF
clone_size: once; v_call: TRBV5-6; d_call: .; j_call: TRBJ2-3; cdr3_nt: TGTGCCAGCAGCCTCTCGGGCGCGGAAACGCAGTATTTT; cdr3_aa: CASSLSGAETQYF
clone_size: few; v_call: TRBV14; d_call: .; j_call: TRBJ2-2; cdr3_nt: TGTGCCAGCAGCCAAGATCGTACCGGGGAGCTGTTTTTT; cdr3_aa: CASSQDRTGELFF
clone_size: .; v_call: TRBV27; d_call: TRBD2; j_call: TRBJ2-1; cdr3_nt: TGTGCCAGCAGTCAGCTAGCGGGAGGCCTCGATGAGCAGTTCTTC; cdr3_aa: CASSQLAGGLDEQFF
clone_size: .; v_call: TRBV6-1; d_call: TRBD1; j_call: TRBJ1-2; cdr3_nt: TGTGCCAGCAGTGACAGGGGGCGGAAAGCTAACTATGGCTACACCTTC; cdr3_aa: CASSDRGRKANYGYTF
clone_size: few; v_call: TRBV7-3; d_call: .; j_call: TRBJ1-1; cdr3_nt: TGTGCCAGCAGCTTAGGAGTGGGGAACACTGAAGCTTTCTTT; cdr3_aa: CASSLGVGNTEAFF
clone_size: .; v_call: TRBV19; d_call: .; j_call: TRBJ1-1; cdr3_nt: TGTGCCAGTAGCCCGACAGGGAACACTGAAGCTTTCTTT; cdr3_aa: CASSPTGNTEAFF
clone_size: .; v_call: TRBV29-1; d_call: .; j_call: TRBJ2-2; cdr3_nt: TGCAGCGTTGTCCTGGGTATCGGGGAGCTGTTTTTT; cdr3_aa: CSVVLGIGELFF
clone_size: .; v_call: TRBV29-1; d_call: .; j_call: TRBJ2-2; cdr3_nt: TGCAGCGTCCGAACTAGCCCGAACACCGGGGAGCTGTTTTTT; cdr3_aa: CSVRTSPNTGELFF
clone_size: .; v_call: TRBV5-1; d_call: TRBD2; j_call: TRBJ2-2; cdr3_nt: TGCGCCAGCAGCTTGCGGACTAGCGGGAGGTTGGTCACCGGGGAGCTGTTTTTT; cdr3_aa: CASSLRTSGRLVTGELFF
clone_size: .; v_call: TRBV7-6; d_call: TRBD2; j_call: TRBJ2-3; cdr3_nt: TGTGCCAGCAGCTTAGTTATTAGCGGGAGCACAGATACGCAGTATTTT; cdr3_aa: CASSLVISGSTDTQYF
clone_size: .; v_call: TRBV5-4; d_call: TRBD2; j_call: TRBJ2-7; cdr3_nt: TGTGCCAGCAGCCGAAGCGGGAGGGCGGACGAGCAGTACTTC; cdr3_aa: CASSRSGRADEQYF
clone_size: .; v_call: TRBV7-2; d_call: .; j_call: TRBJ2-1; cdr3_nt: TGTGCCAGCAGCCCCCAACCTCTCAATGAGCAGTTCTTC; cdr3_aa: CASSPQPLNEQFF
clone_size: .; v_call: TRBV6-1; d_call: .; j_call: TRBJ2-7; cdr3_nt: TGTGCCAGCAGTGAGGTGGGCGGATCCTACGAGCAGTACTTC; cdr3_aa: CASSEVGGSYEQYF
clone_size: once; v_call: TRBV27; d_call: .; j_call: TRBJ2-5; cdr3_nt: TGTGCCAGCAGCCCACCGGGGGTTCGGGAGACCCAGTACTTC; cdr3_aa: CASSPPGVRETQYF
clone_size: .; v_call: TRBV2; d_call: .; j_call: TRBJ1-1; cdr3_nt: TGTGCCAGCGGATCGCTCAACCGACGTACTGAAGCTTTCTTT; cdr3_aa: CASGSLNRRTEAFF
clone_size: few; v_call: TRBV2; d_call: TRBD1; j_call: TRBJ1-1; cdr3_nt: TGTGCCAGCAGGGGGACAGAGGCTTTCTTT; cdr3_aa: CASRGTEAFF
clone_size: .; v_call: TRBV14; d_call: .; j_call: TRBJ2-1; cdr3_nt: TGTGCCAGCAGCCAAGATATGAGCCCCTACAATGAGCAGTTCTTC; cdr3_aa: CASSQDMSPYNEQFF
clone_size: .; v_call: TRBV19; d_call: .; j_call: TRBJ1-3; cdr3_nt: TGTGCCAGTAGTATCAGCAGCCCCGGGACAACTGGAAACACCATATATTTT; cdr3_aa: CASSISSPGTTGNTIYF
clone_size: .; v_call: TRBV7-9; d_call: TRBD1; j_call: TRBJ1-1; cdr3_nt: TGTGCCAGCAGCCCATCCTCGGCAGGGGGCCTGACTGAAGCTTTCTTT; cdr3_aa: CASSPSSAGGLTEAFF
clone_size: few; v_call: TRBV7-9; d_call: .; j_call: TRBJ2-4; cdr3_nt: TGTGCCAGCAGCACCCCGGGAGTTCAGTACTTC; cdr3_aa: CASSTPGVQYF
clone_size: few; v_call: TRBV7-6; d_call: .; j_call: TRBJ2-7; cdr3_nt: TGTGCCAGCAGCTTAGTTTGGGAACAAGGCCACGAGCAGTACTTC; cdr3_aa: CASSLVWEQGHEQYF
clone_size: .; v_call: TRBV5-6; d_call: .; j_call: TRBJ2-3; cdr3_nt: TGTGCCAGCAGCCCAGAAACCGGGACGGCAGATACGCAGTATTTT; cdr3_aa: CASSPETGTADTQYF
clone_size: .; v_call: TRBV2; d_call: .; j_call: TRBJ2-4; cdr3_nt: TGTGCCAGCACCACAGGGGGGGGGTTAGCCAAAAACATTCAGTACTTC; cdr3_aa: CASTTGGGLAKNIQYF
clone_size: .; v_call: TRBV4-2; d_call: TRBD1; j_call: TRBJ2-6; cdr3_nt: TGTGCCAGCAGCGACAGGGTCTTATCTGGGGCCAACGTCCTGACTTTC; cdr3_aa: CASSDRVLSGANVLTF
clone_size: .; v_call: TRBV4-3; d_call: TRBD2; j_call: TRBJ2-7; cdr3_nt: TGCGCCAGCAGCCAAGACCAACTAGCGGGCGCCTACGAGCAGTACTTC; cdr3_aa: CASSQDQLAGAYEQYF
clone_size: .; v_call: TRBV4-1; d_call: TRBD2; j_call: TRBJ2-3; cdr3_nt: TGCGCCAGCAGCCCGTTCAGCGGGGGGAACACAGATACGCAGTATTTT; cdr3_aa: CASSPFSGGNTDTQYF
clone_size: .; v_call: TRBV6-5; d_call: .; j_call: TRBJ2-3; cdr3_nt: TGTGCCAGCAGGGCCAGGGGCACAGATACGCAGTATTTT; cdr3_aa: CASRARGTDTQYF
clone_size: .; v_call: TRBV28; d_call: .; j_call: TRBJ1-1; cdr3_nt: TGTGCCAGCAGAAGATTTGGGGGGCGAGGTGAAGCTTTCTTT; cdr3_aa: CASRRFGGRGEAFF
clone_size: .; v_call: TRBV10-2; d_call: TRBD1; j_call: TRBJ2-7; cdr3_nt: TGCGCCAGCCGGGACAGGGGGGTTTACGAGCAGTACTTC; cdr3_aa: CASRDRGVYEQYF
clone_size: .; v_call: TRBV7-8; d_call: TRBD2; j_call: TRBJ2-7; cdr3_nt: TGTGCCAGCAGCTTAGGAGCGGGAGTGACCTACGAGCAGTACTTC; cdr3_aa: CASSLGAGVTYEQYF
clone_size: .; v_call: TRBV18; d_call: TRBD1; j_call: TRBJ1-5; cdr3_nt: TGTGCCAGCTCACCACAAGTTAACAGGGGGCTTCAGCCCCAGCATTTT; cdr3_aa: CASSPQVNRGLQPQHF
clone_size: .; v_call: TRBV29-1; d_call: .; j_call: TRBJ2-5; cdr3_nt: TGCAGCGTTGAAGATGGAACTACCCAAGAGACCCAGTACTTC; cdr3_aa: CSVEDGTTQETQYF
clone_size: .; v_call: TRBV5-4; d_call: .; j_call: TRBJ2-3; cdr3_nt: TGTGCCAGCAGCTTTACAGATACGCAGTATTTT; cdr3_aa: CASSFTDTQYF
clone_size: .; v_call: TRBV4-3; d_call: .; j_call: TRBJ1-5; cdr3_nt: TGCGCCAGCAGCCAAGTTTTAGGGTACAATCAGCCCCAGCATTTT; cdr3_aa: CASSQVLGYNQPQHF
clone_size: .; v_call: TRBV28; d_call: TRBD2; j_call: TRBJ2-3; cdr3_nt: TGTGCCAGCAGTTTTAGCTCTAGCGGAACGGGGGACAGCACAGATACGCAGTATTTT; cdr3_aa: CASSFSSSGTGDSTDTQYF
clone_size: .; v_call: TRBV4-3; d_call: .; j_call: TRBJ1-5; cdr3_nt: TGCGCCAGCAGCCGCCAAGTGGGGGAGGATCAGCCCCAGCATTTT; cdr3_aa: CASSRQVGEDQPQHF
clone_size: .; v_call: TRBV5-4; d_call: .; j_call: TRBJ2-1; cdr3_nt: TGTGCCAGCAGCTTGGCTGGCACAAACTACAATGAGCAGTTCTTC; cdr3_aa: CASSLAGTNYNEQFF
clone_size: .; v_call: TRBV5-1; d_call: TRBD1; j_call: TRBJ1-6; cdr3_nt: TGCGCCAGCAGCCCTGCGACAGGGAAAAATTCACCCCTCCACTTT; cdr3_aa: CASSPATGKNSPLHF
clone_size: .; v_call: TRBV19; d_call: TRBD1; j_call: TRBJ1-2; cdr3_nt: TGTGCCAGTAGTGTGACAGGGTTATATGGCTACACCTTC; cdr3_aa: CASSVTGLYGYTF
clone_size: .; v_call: TRBV6-5; d_call: .; j_call: TRBJ2-1; cdr3_nt: TGTGCCAGCAGTAACTTTAATGAGCAGTTCTTC; cdr3_aa: CASSNFNEQFF
clone_size: few; v_call: TRBV18; d_call: .; j_call: TRBJ2-7; cdr3_nt: TGTGCCAGCTCACCAGGGATCTCCTACGAGCAGTACTTC; cdr3_aa: CASSPGISYEQYF
clone_size: few; v_call: TRBV4-1; d_call: .; j_call: TRBJ1-1; cdr3_nt: TGCGCCAGCAGCCCCCATCCTCAGGGGTTGGTTCGTGAAGCTTTCTTT; cdr3_aa: CASSPHPQGLVREAFF
clone_size: .; v_call: TRBV13; d_call: TRBD1; j_call: TRBJ1-2; cdr3_nt: TGTGCCAGCAGCTTTAGTACAGGGGATGGCTACACCTTC; cdr3_aa: CASSFSTGDGYTF